The subject of this entry is one T cell receptor beta chain. At one end, the junction sequence differs from germline, possibly due to a read error. The sample originates from a study of cytomegalovirus exposure and HLA in healthy donors. CDR1 is MGHDK, CDR2 SYGVNS, per germline. The CDR3 totals 14 residues. The PCR had 60 Vbeta and 13 Jbeta primers. Only in-frame clones appear in the TCRdb table, and some are missing; sequencing was by immunoSEQ multiplex PCR. The data contain approximately 130,000 clones, around four fifths of them singletons. The V call is TRBV25-1, the J call TRBJ1-2; the match to TRBD1 covers 7 bases. Sequencing was done on a sample of PBMCs. The receptor comes from a woman in her thirties or forties in good health and CMV-seronegative. The CDR3 spells CANSEFKGADGYTF. Written as DNA, the CDR3 is TGTGCCAACAGTGAATTTAAGGGGGCGGATGGCTACACCTTC.